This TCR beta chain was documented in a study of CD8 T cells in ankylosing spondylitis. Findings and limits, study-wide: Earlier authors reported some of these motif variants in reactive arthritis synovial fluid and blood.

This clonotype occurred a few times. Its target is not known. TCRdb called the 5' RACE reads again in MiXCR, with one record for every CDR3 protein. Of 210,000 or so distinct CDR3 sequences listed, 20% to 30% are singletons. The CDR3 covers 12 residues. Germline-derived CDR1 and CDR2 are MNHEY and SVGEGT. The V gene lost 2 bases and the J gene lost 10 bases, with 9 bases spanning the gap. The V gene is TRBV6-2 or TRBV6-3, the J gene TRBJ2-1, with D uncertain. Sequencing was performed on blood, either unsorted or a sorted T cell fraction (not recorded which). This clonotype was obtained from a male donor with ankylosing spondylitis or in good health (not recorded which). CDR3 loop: CASSYPMGEQFF. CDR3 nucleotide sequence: TGTGCCAGCAGTTACCCGATGGGAGAGCAGTTCTTC.